Listed below are T cell receptor beta chains from one sample, sequenced in a study of blood T cells in healthy people across ages. One entry per CDR3 protein, called by TCRdb with MiXCR from the 5' RACE reads. The data hold over 700,000 distinct CDR3 sequences, with about 53% observed a single time. The specimen was blood. These TCRs come from an elderly man in good health. The CDR3 runs from the conserved cysteine through the conserved F or W. Each record gives: D gene, J gene, V gene, clone size, CDR3 DNA, CDR3 protein. D genes are given only for firm matches. Not all rows give a size; the values are once, few, many and, for expanded clones, a class.

D gene: -
J gene: TRBJ2-1
V gene: TRBV7-2
clone size: -
CDR3 DNA: TGTGCCAGCAGCGCACGATCCAACAATGAGCAGTTCTTC
CDR3 protein: CASSARSNNEQFF

D gene: -
J gene: TRBJ1-2
V gene: TRBV20-1
clone size: -
CDR3 DNA: TGCAGTGCTAGGGATTGGGAGGACTATGGCTACACCTTC
CDR3 protein: CSARDWEDYGYTF

D gene: TRBD1
J gene: TRBJ2-7
V gene: TRBV25-1
clone size: -
CDR3 DNA: TGTGCCAGCAGTGTTGGGACAGGGGGCAGGTACGAGCAGTACTTC
CDR3 protein: CASSVGTGGRYEQYF

D gene: -
J gene: TRBJ1-2
V gene: TRBV4-2
clone size: few
CDR3 DNA: TGTGCCAGCAGCCAACGAGAAAGCGTCGCCGAGAACTATGGCTACACCTTC
CDR3 protein: CASSQRESVAENYGYTF

D gene: TRBD2
J gene: TRBJ2-3
V gene: TRBV15
clone size: -
CDR3 DNA: TGTGCCACCAGCAGAGGAGGGCGGGAGGGCAGATACGCGTATTTT
CDR3 protein: CATSRGGREGRYAYF

D gene: TRBD2
J gene: TRBJ2-7
V gene: TRBV27
clone size: -
CDR3 DNA: TGTGCCAGCAGTCGAGCGGGAGAGACTAACGAGCAGTACTTC
CDR3 protein: CASSRAGETNEQYF

D gene: -
J gene: TRBJ2-7
V gene: TRBV28
clone size: few
CDR3 DNA: TGTGCCAGCACTTCCCCTTCGGGTGGGCTGGCCTACGAGCAGTACTTC
CDR3 protein: CASTSPSGGLAYEQYF

D gene: -
J gene: TRBJ2-7
V gene: TRBV29-1
clone size: -
CDR3 DNA: TGCAGCGTGGCAGTCAGCTCCTACGAGCAGTACTTC
CDR3 protein: CSVAVSSYEQYF

D gene: -
J gene: TRBJ2-1
V gene: TRBV20-1
clone size: -
CDR3 DNA: TGCAGAGCCATTGAGTACAATGAGCAGTTCTTC
CDR3 protein: CRAIEYNEQFF

D gene: -
J gene: TRBJ2-3
V gene: TRBV14
clone size: -
CDR3 DNA: TGTGCCAGCAGCCGGCAGCGAGGAGACAGATACGCGTATTTT
CDR3 protein: CASSRQRGDRYAYF

D gene: -
J gene: TRBJ2-7
V gene: TRBV20-1
clone size: once
CDR3 DNA: TGCAGTGCTAGGGGGGACGGGGGGCAGGGCTACGAGCAGTACTTC
CDR3 protein: CSARGDGGQGYEQYF

D gene: -
J gene: TRBJ2-7
V gene: TRBV7-8
clone size: -
CDR3 DNA: TGTGCCAGCAGCTTAAGTCGGTTGGACACTTACGAGCAGTACTTC
CDR3 protein: CASSLSRLDTYEQYF

D gene: TRBD1
J gene: TRBJ1-4
V gene: TRBV27
clone size: -
CDR3 DNA: TGTGCCAGCAGTTTATCTCCCGGGACAGGGGGTGAAAAACTGTTTTTT
CDR3 protein: CASSLSPGTGGEKLFF

D gene: -
J gene: TRBJ2-6
V gene: TRBV2
clone size: -
CDR3 DNA: TGTGCCAGCAGTGTTGGTGGGGCTAACATACTTGGGGCCAACGTCCTGACTTTC
CDR3 protein: CASSVGGANILGANVLTF

D gene: TRBD2
J gene: TRBJ2-1
V gene: TRBV7-9
clone size: -
CDR3 DNA: TGTGCCAGCCGGGTAGCGGGAGGAGTACCCGGTGAGCAGTTCTTC
CDR3 protein: CASRVAGGVPGEQFF

D gene: TRBD1
J gene: TRBJ2-5
V gene: TRBV6-5
clone size: once
CDR3 DNA: TGTGCCAGCAGTACCCCCGGGACAGGACACTACAATGAGCAGTACTTC
CDR3 protein: CASSTPGTGHYNEQYF

D gene: -
J gene: TRBJ2-3
V gene: TRBV7-2
clone size: -
CDR3 DNA: TGTGCCAGCAGCACTCCCCAGGGAGCGGGGTTGGACAGATACGCGTATTTT
CDR3 protein: CASSTPQGAGLDRYAYF

D gene: TRBD2
J gene: TRBJ2-7
V gene: TRBV10-1
clone size: once
CDR3 DNA: TGCGCCAGCAGCGCCGGGACTAGATTTTCCGAGCAGTACTTC
CDR3 protein: CASSAGTRFSEQYF

D gene: TRBD2
J gene: TRBJ2-1
V gene: TRBV10-3
clone size: -
CDR3 DNA: TGTGCCATCAAAGAAGGGGCGCTAGCGGGAGTCAATGAGCAGTTCTTC
CDR3 protein: CAIKEGALAGVNEQFF

D gene: TRBD2
J gene: TRBJ2-2
V gene: TRBV24-1
clone size: -
CDR3 DNA: TGTGCCACCAGTGGCAGGGCTAGCGGGAGGCACACCGGGGAGCTGTTTTTT
CDR3 protein: CATSGRASGRHTGELFF

D gene: -
J gene: TRBJ2-3
V gene: TRBV20-1
clone size: few
CDR3 DNA: TGCAGTGCGGGACGTGGAGGGACAGATACGCAGTATTTT
CDR3 protein: CSAGRGGTDTQYF

D gene: -
J gene: TRBJ2-5
V gene: TRBV20-1
clone size: -
CDR3 DNA: TGCAGTGTTACCCCGTTTGGGGGGGAGACCCAGTACTTC
CDR3 protein: CSVTPFGGETQYF

D gene: -
J gene: TRBJ2-3
V gene: TRBV21-1
clone size: -
CDR3 DNA: TGTGCCAGCAGCAAATCGTGGCTTAGGAGATACGCGTATTTT
CDR3 protein: CASSKSWLRRYAYF

D gene: -
J gene: TRBJ2-1
V gene: TRBV5-1
clone size: many
CDR3 DNA: TGCGCCAGCAGCTTGCGGCCTCGGGATTCCGATGAGCAGTTCTTC
CDR3 protein: CASSLRPRDSDEQFF

D gene: -
J gene: TRBJ2-7
V gene: TRBV6-6
clone size: few
CDR3 DNA: TGTGCCAGCAGTCACGGAGGGCCCTACGAGCAGTACTTC
CDR3 protein: CASSHGGPYEQYF

D gene: TRBD2
J gene: TRBJ2-1
V gene: TRBV15
clone size: -
CDR3 DNA: TGTGCCACCAGCCCTCGGCCCGGGAGTAGCGGGAGGGGGAATGAGCAGTTCTTC
CDR3 protein: CATSPRPGSSGRGNEQFF

D gene: TRBD1
J gene: TRBJ2-7
V gene: TRBV27
clone size: -
CDR3 DNA: TGTGCCAGCAGCCTAACTACAGGGGTACTCCACGAGCAGTACTTC
CDR3 protein: CASSLTTGVLHEQYF

D gene: TRBD2
J gene: TRBJ2-7
V gene: TRBV18
clone size: few
CDR3 DNA: TGTGCCAGCTCACCAGCCAGCGGGAGAGCCTACGAGCAGTACTTC
CDR3 protein: CASSPASGRAYEQYF

D gene: TRBD2
J gene: TRBJ2-3
V gene: TRBV20-1
clone size: -
CDR3 DNA: TGCAGTGCTAGCCCCTCGCGGGAGGGGCACAGATACGCGTATTTT
CDR3 protein: CSASPSREGHRYAYF